This is a list of T cell receptor beta chains from one sample in a study of cytomegalovirus exposure and HLA in healthy donors. TCRdb keeps only in-frame clones here, not all; method: immunoSEQ multiplex PCR. The sample records some 150,000 clones, 60% to 85% being singletons. The sequencing sample was made of PBMCs. These receptors were taken from a young man in good health and CMV-seropositive. Both conserved end residues are part of each CDR3. A D gene is named only where the DNA matches it firmly. A clone size is listed for some rows: how often the clone was seen (once, few, many), or a class if it is expanded.

j_call v_call clone_size d_call cdr3_nt cdr3_aa
TRBJ1-5 TRBV28 . . TGTGCCAGCAGTCCCCCAGGCACCGGTAATCAGCCCCAGCATTTT CASSPPGTGNQPQHF
TRBJ2-5 TRBV7-8 . TRBD2 TGTGCCAGCAGCCCGGGGGGCCAAGAGACCCAGTACTTC CASSPGGQETQYF
TRBJ2-2 TRBV2 few . TGTGCCAGCAGTGACCGGGACACCGGGGAGCTGTTTTTT CASSDRDTGELFF
TRBJ1-1 TRBV28 . TRBD1 TGTGCCAGCAGTCCAAAAACAGGGGTAAAAGCTTTCTTT CASSPKTGVKAFF
TRBJ2-5 TRBV4-1 . TRBD2 TGCGCCAGCAGCCAGAGGGCCTTAGCGGGGGGGCCGTCGACCCAGTACTTC CASSQRALAGGPSTQYF
TRBJ2-5 TRBV7-9 . . TGTGCCAGCAGCGACGACAGGAGCCAAGAGACCCAGTACTTC CASSDDRSQETQYF
TRBJ1-1 TRBV30 . TRBD1 TGTGCCTGTATGGACAGGGGCTACACTGAAGCTTTCTTT CACMDRGYTEAFF
TRBJ1-1 TRBV21-1 . . TGTGCCAGCAGCAAATGGTGTCGGGGGTTCCTTGGGGCTTTCTTT CASSKWCRGFLGAFF
TRBJ2-5 TRBV4-1 . TRBD1 TGCGCCAGCAGCCAATCGAGGACAGGGAGAGAAGAGACCCAGTACTTC CASSQSRTGREETQYF
TRBJ2-7 TRBV6-5 . . TGTGCCAGCCAGAGGGGGTACTCCTACGAGCAGTACTTC CASQRGYSYEQYF
TRBJ1-3 TRBV4-1 . . TGCGCCAGCAGCCCAATATCAGGGGCTGGAAACACCATATATTTT CASSPISGAGNTIYF
TRBJ2-3 TRBV6-7 . TRBD1 TGTGCCAGCAAACCGCAGGGGGCGCCGGGCACAGATACGCAGTATTTT CASKPQGAPGTDTQYF
TRBJ2-2 TRBV5-1 . TRBD2 TGCGCCAGCAGTCCCCGGGCCAGCGGGGGCGGGGAGCTGTTTTTT CASSPRASGGGELFF
TRBJ1-1 TRBV6-5 . . TGTGCCAGCGGATATGAAGGGGACACTGAAGCTTTCTTT CASGYEGDTEAFF
TRBJ1-6 TRBV4-3 . TRBD1 TGCGCCAGCAGCCTCGGACAGGGCTCCTATAATTCACCCCTCCACTTT CASSLGQGSYNSPLHF
TRBJ2-3 TRBV29-1 . . TGCAGCGGGTGGGAGAATACGCAGTATTTT CSGWENTQYF
TRBJ1-3 TRBV28 . TRBD1 TGTGCCAGCAGTTCAGGGGGTTTAATTGGAAACACCATATATTTT CASSSGGLIGNTIYF
TRBJ2-7 TRBV6-6 . . TGTGCCAGCAGTCCAGGACCCCGGGAGGAGCAGTACTTC CASSPGPREEQYF
TRBJ1-2 TRBV5-1 . . . CASSLGRTALGYGYTFGSGTNTF
TRBJ2-2 TRBV10-3 . . TGTGCCATCAGGGGCGGGGTCCAAACCGGGGAGCTGTTTTTT CAIRGGVQTGELFF
TRBJ2-5 TRBV6-5 . . TGTGCCAGCAGTTACTATCCCCAGGAGACCCAGTACTTC CASSYYPQETQYF
TRBJ1-1 TRBV7-9 . . TGTGCCAGCACCCTAGAAGGGAACACTGAAGCTTTCTTT CASTLEGNTEAFF
TRBJ1-6 TRBV29-1 . TRBD1 TGCAGCGTTCGCCTACAGGGGAGTTTTTCACCCCTCCACTTT CSVRLQGSFSPLHF
TRBJ1-5 TRBV4-1 . TRBD1 TGCGCCAGCAGCCGGGGATTCACACAGGGGTATCGCAATCAGCCCCAGCATTTT CASSRGFTQGYRNQPQHF
TRBJ2-7 TRBV15 . . TGTGCCACCAGCAGAGTTCGACAGAGCTCCTACGAGCAGTACTTC CATSRVRQSSYEQYF
TRBJ2-1 TRBV4-3 . . TGCGCCAGCAGCCAGACAGGTAACTACAATGAGCAGTTCTTC CASSQTGNYNEQFF
TRBJ1-5 TRBV7-8 . TRBD1 TGTGCCAGCAGCAATCGACAGGGCGCGTATAGCAATCAGCCCCAGCATTTT CASSNRQGAYSNQPQHF